The 14 T cell receptor beta chains presented below share a single source sample, sequenced in a study of shared clonotypes between healthy human individuals. Here immunoSEQ multiplex PCR was the method, and the copy in TCRdb shows in-frame clones only, minus some. This table has a few million clones, over 90% appearing once. Sequencing used naive CD4+ T cells from PBMCs. Subset here: CD45RA+ positively selected. The receptors stem from a man aged 18 to 29 in good health. Some clones in this sample may be carry-over from other donors' samples.

V is TRBV9 and J is TRBJ1-1; possible D gene TRBD1, 6 bases. The CDR3 extends over 16 amino acids. The germline V gene encodes CDR1 SGDLS and CDR2 YYNGEE. V lost 0 bases and J 1 base, leaving 13 bases between the germline ends. CDR3 sequence (DNA): TGTGCCAGCAGCGTAGAGTCCCACAGGGCGAACACTGAAGCTTTCTTT. It is translated as CASSVESHRANTEAFF.

This rearrangement joins TRBV28 to TRBJ2-3, with D tentatively TRBD2 (5 bases). The CDR3 is made up of 15 amino acids. Germline V gene data show CDR1 as MDHEN and CDR2 as SYDVKM. V was trimmed by 7 bases and J by 7 bases, leaving 21 bases between them. CDR3 residues: CASTRTGSLGNTQYF. Written as DNA, the CDR3 is TGTGCCAGCACCAGGACTGGGAGCTTAGGGAATACGCAGTATTTT.

V and J are TRBV30 and TRBJ2-5, with D hard to call. The CDR3 has 15 residues. CDR1 and CDR2 (germline): GTSNPN, SVGIG (reference sequence). Trimming took off 0 bases at V and 5 bases at J, with 16 bases between the two ends. The CDR3 protein is CAWSVGQHQKETQYF. The CDR3 DNA follows: TGTGCCTGGAGTGTAGGGCAGCACCAAAAGGAGACCCAGTACTTC.

This chain connects TRBV5-6 to TRBJ1-2; 8 bases align to TRBD1. The J segment lost 13 bases and the V segment lost 0 bases, leaving 14 bases of the junction unmatched. This CDR3 region has 15 residues. CDR1 SGHDT and CDR2 YYEEEE come from the germline V gene. The CDR3: CASSLGLGQAAKLTF. The CDR3 DNA is TGTGCCAGCAGCTTGGGCTTGGGACAGGCGGCAAAGCTCACCTTC.

This clone was found once. The rearrangement uses TRBV7-9 and TRBJ2-3, with TRBD2 matching over 7 bases. This CDR3 is built from 17 residues. Losses at the gene ends were 0 bases for V and 0 bases for J; bases not matched to a gene: 6. Germline V lookup: CDR1 SEHNR, CDR2 FQNEAQ (reference sequence). Written as DNA, the CDR3 is TGTGCCAGCAGCTTAGCCTGGACTAGGGTTAGCACAGATACGCAGTATTTT. It codes for CASSLAWTRVSTDTQYF. Full variable domain (remainder filled in from reference TRBV7-9 and TRBJ2-3): DTGVSQNPRHKITKRGQNVTFRCDPISEHNRLYWYRQTLGQGPEFLTYFQNEAQLEKSRLLSDRFSAERPKGSFSTLEIQRTEQGDSAMYLCASSLAWTRVSTDTQYFGPGTRLTVL.

Remarks on this clone: Within the sample, other DNA sequences also encode this same CDR3. The chain joins TRBV5-1 to TRBJ1-1; TRBD1 might be the D (5 bases). Trimming cost V 0 bases and J 2 bases, with 8 bases left between them. Germline loops: CDR1 SGHRS, CDR2 YFSETQ. The CDR3 sequence is 14 residues long. The CDR3 reads CASSLEGANTEAFF. In nucleotides, the CDR3 is TGCGCCAGCAGCTTGGAAGGGGCCAACACTGAAGCTTTCTTT. Using reference TRBV5-1 and TRBJ1-1 for the parts outside the CDR3, the full variable domain is KAGVTQTPRYLIKTRGQQVTLSCSPISGHRSVSWYQQTPGQGLQFLFEYFSETQRNKGNFPGRFSGRQFSNSRSEMNVSTLELGDSALYLCASSLEGANTEAFFGQGTRLTVV.

As for this clone: At the DNA level, this CDR3 is encoded by other sequences in the same sample as well. The rearrangement uses TRBV5-1 and TRBJ2-1; tentative D call: TRBD2 (5 bases). The CDR3 length is 14 residues. Germline V CDR1 and CDR2: SGHRS, YFSETQ. The V gene lost 0 bases and the J gene lost 3 bases, with 7 bases spanning the gap. The CDR3 DNA reads TGCGCCAGCAGCTTGGGGACTGTCTACAATGAGCAGTTCTTC. Translation: CASSLGTVYNEQFF.

This chain links TRBV14 with TRBJ1-2; a weak D match, TRBD1 (5 bases). V shed 10 bases and J shed 5 bases, with 11 bases lying between them. This CDR3 is 11 amino acids long. Germline assignment: CDR1 SGHDN and CDR2 FVKESK. The CDR3 bases are TGTGCCATAAGCTGGGGGTATGGCTACACCTTC. This encodes CAISWGYGYTF.

The genes are TRBV27 and TRBJ1-1; weak D call: TRBD1 (5 bases). Trimming took 0 bases from V and 3 from J, leaving 17 bases between them. Germline V gene data show CDR1 as MNHEY and CDR2 as SMNVEV (reference sequence). This CDR3 is built from 17 residues. The CDR3 DNA sequence: TGTGCCAGCAGTTTATCGAGAGGCGGGGGGGAAGACACTGAAGCTTTCTTT. It yields the protein CASSLSRGGGEDTEAFF.

This chain links TRBV2 with TRBJ2-1, with 10 nucleotides matching TRBD2. V shed 7 bases, J shed 8 bases, and the junction held 11 bases outside the gene matches. Per the germline V gene, CDR1 is SNHLY and CDR2 is FYNNEI. The CDR3 is made up of 15 amino acids. The CDR3 reads CASTRESSGSDEQFF. The DNA for the CDR3 is TGTGCCAGCACCAGGGAGTCTAGCGGGAGCGATGAGCAGTTCTTC.

V is TRBV2 and J is TRBJ2-4, with TRBD1 matching over 8 bases. The CDR3 is 15 amino acids. With 6 bases clipped from V and 5 bases from J, the junction kept 9 bases outside the gene matches. Germline V gene sequence: CDR1 SNHLY, CDR2 FYNNEI. Written as DNA, the CDR3 is TGTGCCAGCAGACCCGGACAGGGTCCCCAAAACATTCAGTACTTC. Translating it yields CASRPGQGPQNIQYF.

As regards this clone: The sample holds other DNA sequences that translate to the same CDR3. This chain connects TRBV19 to TRBJ2-1, with a possible D match to TRBD2 (6 bases). The CDR3 contains 12 residues. CDR1 LNHDA and CDR2 SQIVND come from the germline V gene (reference sequence). V lost 1 base, J lost 8 bases, and 6 bases lay in between. CDR3 bases: TGTGCCAGTAGTATAGGGGGGGATGAGCAGTTCTTC. It codes for CASSIGGDEQFF.

V and J are TRBV7-9 and TRBJ2-5; D gene uncertain. Germline V gives CDR1 SEHNR, CDR2 FQNEAQ (reference sequence). The V end lost 3 bases, the J end lost 10 bases, and 15 bases lay between the germline ends. This CDR3 contains 13 residues. The DNA of the CDR3 is TGTGCCAGCAGCTTTAGGTCCTCAAGGGACCAGTACTTC. Translated: CASSFRSSRDQYF.

V is TRBV9 and J is TRBJ2-3; TRBD2 aligns across 11 bases. J was trimmed by 6 bases and V by 0 bases; bases with no gene match: 9. Germline CDR1 reads SGDLS; CDR2 reads YYNGEE. This CDR3 is built from 17 residues. This chain's CDR3 is CASSVGGTSGRGDTQYF. CDR3 sequence (DNA): TGTGCCAGCAGCGTAGGAGGTACTAGCGGGAGAGGGGATACGCAGTATTTT.